A single sample is the source of the 16 T cell receptor beta chains below, sequenced in a study of identical twins. One entry per CDR3 protein results from TCRdb running MiXCR on the 5' RACE reads. The sample contains around 490,000 distinct CDR3 sequences, about 20% of which appear only once. This same sample was also part of a study on yellow fever vaccine responses in identical twins.

The material sequenced was CD4+ T cells sorted from blood. The receptor set was obtained from a woman between 18 and 29 years old in good health.

V is TRBV11-2 and J is TRBJ2-1; 8 nucleotides line up with TRBD2. Losses at the gene ends were 3 bases for V and 6 bases for J; bases not matched to a gene: 4. CDR1 SGHAT and CDR2 FQNNGV come from the germline V gene. CDR3 length: 14 residues. The CDR3 nucleotides are TGTGCCAGCAGCTTTCTCGGGGGGGTCAATGAGCAGTTCTTC. This translates into CASSFLGGVNEQFF.

In nucleotides, the CDR3 is TGTGCCAGCAGGGGTGGGGACGCGGGGGCCTACAATGAGCAGTTCTTC. Amino acid sequence: CASRGGDAGAYNEQFF. The rearrangement joins TRBV7-2 to TRBJ2-1; 7 bases agree with TRBD2. CDR1 is SGHTA, CDR2 FQGNSA, per germline. The CDR3 runs to 16 residues. V lost 6 bases, J lost 2 bases, and 10 bases stayed unmatched.

Only a few counts were recorded for this clonotype. This sequence joins TRBV6-1 and TRBJ2-1; D uncertain. Deletions cut 3 bases from V and 0 bases from J, with 12 bases between. CDR1 is MNHNS, CDR2 SASEGT, per germline. The CDR3 totals 16 residues. The DNA for the CDR3 is TGTGCCAGCAGTGAGAGACGCCCCAGCTCCTACAATGAGCAGTTCTTC. This encodes CASSERRPSSYNEQFF.

The chain uses TRBV5-1 and TRBJ1-4; 10 positions agree with TRBD1. The ends lost 4 bases at V and 11 bases at J; junction bases unmatched: 11. Germline lookup yields CDR1 SGHRS and CDR2 YFSETQ. There are 15 residues in the CDR3. The CDR3, as DNA: TGCGCCAGCAGCCAACTACGGACAGGGGGAGAGAAACTGTTTTTT. Its protein is CASSQLRTGGEKLFF.

CDR3 amino acids: CAISGGTSGIHEQFF. The CDR3 coding sequence is TGTGCCATCAGTGGTGGGACTAGCGGGATCCATGAGCAGTTCTTC. The chain joins TRBV10-3 to TRBJ2-1; TRBD2 matches 13 bases. Per germline, CDR1 ENHRY and CDR2 SYGVKD. The ends lost 4 bases at V and 8 bases at J; junction bases unmatched: 5. The CDR3 contains 15 residues.

The rearrangement links TRBV7-9 to TRBJ2-3, with 8 bases matching TRBD1. Germline V lookup: CDR1 SEHNR, CDR2 FQNEAQ (reference sequence). The CDR3 is 16 residues long. V trimming: 5 bases; J trimming: 4 bases; junction bases outside the gene matches: 11. The CDR3 loop is CASSAYRGIPADTQYF. CDR3 nucleotide sequence: TGTGCCAGCAGCGCATACAGGGGGATTCCCGCAGATACGCAGTATTTT.

This clonotype was recorded at least ten times. The CDR3 loop is CASSRQNTGELFF. The CDR3 DNA sequence: TGTGCCAGCAGCCGACAGAACACCGGGGAGCTGTTTTTT. This chain joins TRBV3-1 and TRBJ2-2; D is undetermined. Germline V gene sequence: CDR1 LGHDT, CDR2 YNNKEL (reference sequence). CDR3 length: 13 amino acids. V lost 4 bases to trimming and J lost 1 base, with 4 bases between them.

The J gene is TRBJ2-2, the V gene TRBV24-1; a weak D match, TRBD1 (6 bases). This CDR3 is 16 amino acids long. With 7 bases removed from V and 0 bases from J, the gap between germline ends came to 14 bases. Per germline, CDR1 KGHDR and CDR2 SFDVKD. The CDR3: CATSRDRPTNTGELFF. CDR3 DNA: TGTGCCACCAGCCGCGACAGGCCGACGAACACCGGGGAGCTGTTTTTT.

The table lists this clonotype with a few counts. The chain is built from TRBV5-1 and TRBJ1-1, with D tentatively TRBD1 (5 bases). V was clipped by 2 bases and J by 4 bases, with 12 bases between them. This CDR3 is built from 14 residues. Looked up from germline, CDR1 is SGHRS and CDR2 is YFSETQ. The CDR3 nucleotides read TGCGCCAGCAGCTTTTCGCAGGGAAGCACTGAAGCTTTCTTT. This encodes CASSFSQGSTEAFF.

The V call is TRBV28, the J call TRBJ2-1; 7 nucleotides align to TRBD2. Germline CDR1 and CDR2: MDHEN and SYDVKM. V was pared by 3 bases and J by 0 bases, with 8 bases of the junction left unmatched. This CDR3 is 17 amino acids long. Here the CDR3 DNA reads TGTGCCAGCAGTTTCCTAACGGGGAGGGGCTCCTACAATGAGCAGTTCTTC. This translates into CASSFLTGRGSYNEQFF.

The rearrangement joins TRBV18 to TRBJ2-3; 8 bases are shared with TRBD2. The ends lost 0 bases at V and 3 bases at J; junction bases unmatched: 11. This CDR3 contains 18 residues. Germline-derived CDR1 and CDR2 are KGHSH and LQKENI. This CDR3 is CASSPPSAGGQGTDTQYF. In nucleotides, the CDR3 is TGTGCCAGCTCACCACCGTCCGCGGGAGGTCAGGGGACAGATACGCAGTATTTT.

This rearrangement joins TRBV18 to TRBJ1-1; D gene uncertain. The CDR3 runs to 14 residues. Germline V CDR1 and CDR2: KGHSH, LQKENI. Trimming took off 3 bases at V and 4 bases at J, with 12 bases between the two ends. The CDR3 DNA sequence: TGTGCCAGCTCACCGTCAAGTGGAGGCACTGAAGCTTTCTTT. Translated, it gives CASSPSSGGTEAFF.

This clonotype was seen more than once but under ten times. The chain is built from TRBV12-3 or TRBV12-4 and TRBJ2-5; 8 bases align to TRBD1. The trim removed 0 bases at V and 5 bases at J, leaving 5 bases unmatched. This CDR3 spans 15 amino acids. The CDR3 nucleotides are TGTGCCAGCAGTTTAGCGTTCAGGGGGCATGAGACCCAGTACTTC. It yields the protein CASSLAFRGHETQYF.

The genes are TRBV10-3 and TRBJ2-5; TRBD1 agrees at 7 bases. This CDR3 is 13 amino acids long. The germline V gene encodes CDR1 ENHRY and CDR2 SYGVKD. Germline trimming cut 7 bases from V and 4 bases from J; bases unmatched to any gene: 6. CDR3 amino acids: CAIKGAESETQYF. The CDR3 DNA is TGTGCCATCAAGGGGGCGGAATCAGAGACCCAGTACTTC.

This clonotype has just a few counts. The rearrangement uses TRBV11-3 and TRBJ2-1, with D possibly matching TRBD2 (5 bases). The CDR3 is 13 residues long. V lost 4 bases and J 5 bases, leaving 9 bases between the germline ends. Germline V lookup: CDR1 SGHNT, CDR2 YENEEA. The CDR3 is CASSSGLNNEQFF. DNA of the CDR3: TGTGCCAGCAGCTCCGGACTGAACAATGAGCAGTTCTTC.

This clonotype was counted a few times. This chain connects TRBV12-3 or TRBV12-4 to TRBJ2-3; TRBD2 matches at 7 bases. The V segment lost 6 bases and the J segment 0 bases; nucleotides outside the gene matches: 6. The CDR3 loop spans 15 amino acids. The CDR3 DNA sequence: TGTGCCAGCAGCGAGCGGGAACCCAGCACAGATACGCAGTATTTT. Translated: CASSEREPSTDTQYF.